This note documents a single T cell receptor beta chain sequence. This specimen belongs to a study of T cell responses to AZD1222 COVID-19 vaccine. The study pooled second doses at about 4 or about 12 weeks. The CDR3 loop spans 15 amino acids. J gave up 2 bases and V 5 bases, and 3 bases lay outside the gene matches. Germline lookup yields CDR1 SGHRS and CDR2 YFSETQ. The table came from immunoSEQ multiplex PCR; TCRdb's copy has only in-frame clones and leaves some out. Altogether more than 150,000 clones are present, around nine tenths being singletons, with the ten largest covering less than 2.5%. The TCR originated in an adult who received the AZD1222 COVID-19 vaccine. Sequencing used peripheral blood, obtained 28 days after the second AZD1222 dose. This chain joins TRBV5-1 and TRBJ2-1; 11 nucleotides align to TRBD2. DNA for the CDR3: TGCGCCAGCAGACCACTAGCGGGAGCCTACAATGAGCAGTTCTTC. It is translated as CASRPLAGAYNEQFF.